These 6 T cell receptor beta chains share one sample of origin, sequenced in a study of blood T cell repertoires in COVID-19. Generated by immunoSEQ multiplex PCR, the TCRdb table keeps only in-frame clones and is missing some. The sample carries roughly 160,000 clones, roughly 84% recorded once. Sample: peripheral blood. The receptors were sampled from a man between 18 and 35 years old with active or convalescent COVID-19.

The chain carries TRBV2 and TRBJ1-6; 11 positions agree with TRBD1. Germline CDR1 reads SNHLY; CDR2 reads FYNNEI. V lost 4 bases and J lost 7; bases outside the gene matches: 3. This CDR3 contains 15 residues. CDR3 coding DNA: TGTGCCAGCAGTGGGGACAGGGGGTCGAATTCACCCCTCCACTTT. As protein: CASSGDRGSNSPLHF.

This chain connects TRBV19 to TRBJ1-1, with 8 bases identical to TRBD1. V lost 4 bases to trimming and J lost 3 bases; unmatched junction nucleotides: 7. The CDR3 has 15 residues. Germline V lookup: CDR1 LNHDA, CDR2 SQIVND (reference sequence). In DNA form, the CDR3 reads TGTGCCAGTAGTACCGCCGGGACAGGTTACACTGAAGCTTTCTTT. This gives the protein CASSTAGTGYTEAFF.

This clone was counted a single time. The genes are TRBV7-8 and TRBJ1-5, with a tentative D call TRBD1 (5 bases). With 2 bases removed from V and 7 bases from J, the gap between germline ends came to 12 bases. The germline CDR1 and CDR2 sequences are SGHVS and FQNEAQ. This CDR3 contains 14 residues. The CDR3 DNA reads TGTGCCAGCAGCTTATCCGGGGGTGGGCAGCCCCAGCATTTT. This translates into CASSLSGGGQPQHF. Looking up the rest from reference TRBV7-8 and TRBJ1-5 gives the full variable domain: GAGVSQSPRYKVAKRGQDVALRCDPISGHVSLFWYQQALGQGPEFLTYFQNEAQLDKSGLPSDRFFAERPEGSVSTLKIQRTQQEDSAVYLCASSLSGGGQPQHFGDGTRLSIL.

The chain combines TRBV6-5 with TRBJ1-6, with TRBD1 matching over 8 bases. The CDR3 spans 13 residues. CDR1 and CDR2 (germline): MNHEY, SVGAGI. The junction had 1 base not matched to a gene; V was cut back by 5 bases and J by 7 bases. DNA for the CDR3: TGTGCCAGCAGTAGGACAGGGAATTCACCCCTCCACTTT. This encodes CASSRTGNSPLHF.

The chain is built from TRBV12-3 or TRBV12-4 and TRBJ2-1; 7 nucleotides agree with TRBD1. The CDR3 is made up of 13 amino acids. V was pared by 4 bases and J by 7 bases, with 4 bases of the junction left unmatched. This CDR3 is CASSYGTVNEQFF. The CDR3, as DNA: TGTGCCAGCAGTTACGGGACAGTTAATGAGCAGTTCTTC.

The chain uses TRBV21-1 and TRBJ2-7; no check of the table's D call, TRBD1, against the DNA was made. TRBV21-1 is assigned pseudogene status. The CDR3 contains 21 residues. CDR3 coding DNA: TGTGCCAGCAGCAAAGCGCGAACCGGGACAGTGGACCAGGGCTATCATCTCGAGCAGTACTTC. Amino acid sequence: CASSKARTGTVDQGYHLEQYF.